The 3 T cell receptor beta chains presented below share a single source sample, sequenced in a study of shared clonotypes between healthy human individuals. Libraries were prepared by immunoSEQ multiplex PCR; TCRdb keeps only in-frame clonotypes and omits some of them. The sample holds 2 million to 2.5 million clones, 93% seen once. The sample was naive CD4+ T cells from PBMCs. Subset described: CD45RA+ positively selected. The origin of the receptors is a man between 18 and 35 years old in good health. Some clones in this sample may be carry-over from other donors' samples.

V usage is TRBV18 and J usage is TRBJ2-3; D may be TRBD1 (6 bases). Trimming left V 6 bases short and J 5 bases short, with 12 bases between. Germline V gene sequence: CDR1 KGHSH, CDR2 LQKENI. The CDR3 has 13 amino acids. The CDR3: CASSPGEGDTQYF. Written as DNA, the CDR3 is TGTGCCAGCTCTCCAGGGGAAGGAGATACGCAGTATTTT.

The V and J genes are TRBV21-1 and TRBJ2-2. TRBV21-1 is termed a pseudogene. This CDR3 contains 18 residues. Here the CDR3 DNA reads TGTGCCAGCAGCTCCTGGTGGCGCCCGACCCCGAACACCGGGGAGCTGTTTTTT. As protein: CASSSWWRPTPNTGELFF.

This chain joins TRBV7-9 and TRBJ2-2; the D gene is possibly TRBD2 (5 bases). Trimming cost V 3 bases and J 1 base, with 18 bases left between them. Per the germline V gene, CDR1 is SEHNR and CDR2 is FQNEAQ (reference sequence). The CDR3 has 18 amino acids. The CDR3 loop reads CASSFIPSSAENTGELFF. As DNA, the CDR3 is TGTGCCAGCAGCTTTATACCGTCATCAGCGGAGAACACCGGGGAGCTGTTTTTT.